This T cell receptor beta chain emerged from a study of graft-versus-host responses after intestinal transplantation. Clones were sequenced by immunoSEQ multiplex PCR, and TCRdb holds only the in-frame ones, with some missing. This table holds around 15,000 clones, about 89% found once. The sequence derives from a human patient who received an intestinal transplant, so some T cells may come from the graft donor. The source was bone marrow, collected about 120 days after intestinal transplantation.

CDR3 nucleotide sequence: TGTGCCAGCAGCTCTAAGGGACTCTTCAATGAGCAGTTCTTC. It translates to CASSSKGLFNEQFF. V and J are TRBV7-3 and TRBJ2-1, with a possible D match to TRBD2 (6 bases). The CDR3 length is 14 residues. From germline, CDR1 is SGHTA and CDR2 FQGTGA. The V end was cut by 4 bases, the J end by 6 bases, with 13 bases between.